The 28 T cell receptor beta chains given below trace back to one sample, sequenced in a study of T-cell reconstitution after alpha-beta-depleted transplantation in children. Using unique molecular identifiers, the investigators prepared the TCRbeta library. TCRdb re-analysed the PCR reads in MiXCR, keeping a single row per CDR3 protein. The sample shows hundreds of thousands of distinct CDR3 sequences, approximately 16% of them seen only once. Sequenced here: PBMCs from the stem cell graft donor, sampled from the stem cell graft. The receptor set was obtained from a human donor who donated a stem cell graft to a child with acute myeloid leukemia.

This clonotype was seen ten or more times. The chain combines TRBV20-1 with TRBJ2-4, with D perhaps matching TRBD1 (5 bases). This CDR3 region has 15 residues. Germline V gene lookup returns CDR1 DFQATT and CDR2 SNEGSKA (reference sequence). V was pared by 6 bases and J by 1 base, with 16 bases between. Here the CDR3 reads CSATGPPVAKNIQYF. CDR3 DNA sequence: TGCAGTGCCACAGGACCCCCCGTGGCCAAAAACATTCAGTACTTC.

This clonotype was counted only a few times. The chain combines TRBV7-9 with TRBJ1-6; D unresolved. This CDR3 comprises 14 residues. CDR1 and CDR2 (germline): SEHNR, FQNEAQ (reference sequence). Trimming removed 5 bases at V and 5 bases at J, with 10 bases between. The CDR3 DNA follows: TGTGCCAGCAGCCAGGACGGCCATAATTCACCCCTCCACTTT. Its translation is CASSQDGHNSPLHF.

The CDR3 sequence is CATSDLGSGGAKEQFF. Here the CDR3 DNA reads TGTGCCACCAGTGATTTGGGTAGCGGGGGGGCGAAGGAGCAGTTCTTC. This chain links TRBV24-1 with TRBJ2-1; TRBD2 aligns across 11 bases. The CDR3 is 16 amino acids. Trimming removed 0 bases from V and 10 bases from J; junction bases left unmatched: 7. CDR1 is KGHDR, CDR2 SFDVKD, per germline.

Only a few counts were recorded for this clonotype. This chain joins TRBV12-3 or TRBV12-4 and TRBJ2-7; 8 bases are a match to TRBD2. The V gene end was trimmed by 4 bases and the J gene end by 5 bases; junction bases not matched to a gene: 10. The length of the CDR3 is 15 residues. Here the CDR3 DNA reads TGTGCCAGCAGTTCTTCCGGGGGGGTAAGCGACGAGCAGTACTTC. It yields the protein CASSSSGGVSDEQYF.

This clonotype was picked up many times. The genes are TRBV18 and TRBJ1-1; no reliable D call. The CDR3 totals 13 residues. V gave up 2 bases and J gave up 6 bases, with 10 bases separating them. In germline, CDR1 is KGHSH, CDR2 LQKENI. The CDR3, as DNA: TGTGCCAGCTCACCAGGGATTGACGCTGAAGCTTTCTTT. It yields the protein CASSPGIDAEAFF.

At least ten counts were recorded for this clonotype. The rearrangement links TRBV5-6 to TRBJ2-3; tentative D call: TRBD2 (5 bases). The CDR3 loop spans 14 amino acids. V was trimmed by 4 bases and J by 6 bases, leaving 15 bases between them. Germline V lookup: CDR1 SGHDT, CDR2 YYEEEE. DNA for the CDR3: TGTGCCAGCAGCCCAATAGGGCGGGCGGATACGCAGTATTTT. Translated, it gives CASSPIGRADTQYF.

The chain has TRBV12-3 or TRBV12-4 and TRBJ1-4; possible D gene TRBD1, 6 bases. CDR3 length: 15 amino acids. The V end was cut by 5 bases, the J end by 3 bases, with 13 bases between. DNA of the CDR3: TGTGCCAGCAGTCCTACAGGGTTCCCTAATGAAAAACTGTTTTTT. It specifies CASSPTGFPNEKLFF.

This clonotype was seen repeatedly, ten times or more. The chain has TRBV29-1 and TRBJ2-7, with 7 bases lining up with TRBD1. This CDR3 is 14 amino acids long. Trimming removed 2 bases from V and 0 bases from J; junction bases left unmatched: 4. Germline-derived CDR1 and CDR2 are SQVTM and ANQGSEA. As DNA, the CDR3 is TGCAGCGTTGAAAGATGGACAGGCTCCTACGAGCAGTACTTC. The encoded protein is CSVERWTGSYEQYF.

The rearrangement joins TRBV7-2 to TRBJ1-2; no firm D call. The CDR3 runs 15 residues. Trimming stripped 2 bases from V and 0 bases from J, with 10 bases between. Germline V CDR1 and CDR2: SGHTA, FQGNSA. CDR3: CASSLKAGPNYGYTF. DNA for the CDR3: TGTGCCAGCAGCTTAAAGGCAGGACCTAACTATGGCTACACCTTC.

This clonotype was detected many times. The V gene is TRBV20-1, the J gene TRBJ1-1; D remains ambiguous. CDR3 length equals 11 residues. The V gene lost 7 bases and the J gene lost 2 bases, with 8 bases spanning the gap. Germline V lookup: CDR1 DFQATT, CDR2 SNEGSKA (reference sequence). The CDR3 DNA reads as TGCAGTGTTGTTGACAACACTGAAGCTTTCTTT. Translating gives CSVVDNTEAFF.

This clonotype has only a few counts. V and J are TRBV6-1 and TRBJ2-3; 9 bases are shared with TRBD2. Losses at the gene ends were 6 bases for V and 4 bases for J; bases not matched to a gene: 5. CDR3 length: 14 residues. Germline lookup yields CDR1 MNHNS and CDR2 SASEGT. CDR3 sequence reads: CASSRGGVSDTQYF. The CDR3 bases are TGTGCCAGCAGCCGCGGGGGGGTTTCAGATACGCAGTATTTT.

The V gene is TRBV12-3 or TRBV12-4, the J gene TRBJ2-4; D is uncertain. V lost 7 bases and J lost 6, with 16 bases in between. The CDR3 runs to 14 residues. The CDR3 DNA is TGTGCCAGCACTACTGCGGTGCGCGGAAACATTCAGTACTTC. It translates to CASTTAVRGNIQYF.

This clonotype was counted at least ten times. The CDR3 region has the DNA TGCAGTGCTAGAGATGACAGGGGAAATTCACCCCTCCACTTT. Translated: CSARDDRGNSPLHF. The chain combines TRBV20-1 with TRBJ1-6, with 8 bases aligning to TRBD1. V lost 0 bases to trimming and J lost 7 bases; unmatched junction nucleotides: 2. This CDR3 is built from 14 residues. Germline V gene sequence: CDR1 DFQATT, CDR2 SNEGSKA (reference sequence).

The V and J genes are TRBV20-1 and TRBJ2-1; 16 bases fit TRBD2. The V gene end was trimmed by 6 bases and the J gene end by 7 bases; junction bases not matched to a gene: 9. This CDR3 is built from 16 residues. Germline CDR1 DFQATT, CDR2 SNEGSKA (reference sequence). The CDR3 DNA follows: TGCAGTGCGGGACTAGCGGGGGGGCCAGGGTGGAATGAGCAGTTCTTC. It is translated as CSAGLAGGPGWNEQFF.

This clonotype was recorded many times. The chain is built from TRBV20-1 and TRBJ1-5; D remains unclear. The germline gives CDR1 DFQATT, CDR2 SNEGSKA (reference sequence). CDR3 length: 15 residues. Trimming removed 6 bases at V and 0 bases at J, with 15 bases between. CDR3 bases: TGCAGTGCCCCTATCCGGCCTTATAGCAATCAGCCCCAGCATTTT. Its protein is CSAPIRPYSNQPQHF.

Worth noting for this clonotype: It may be a read error: a sequence one base away is much more abundant. The V gene is TRBV5-1, the J gene TRBJ1-1; D not certain. Germline-derived CDR1 and CDR2 are SGHRS and YFSETQ. The CDR3 sequence is 15 residues long. The ends were cut back, 0 bases at V and 2 bases at J, with 11 bases in the middle. CDR3 in DNA: TGCGCCAGCAGCTTGGGGATAGGCCCAAACACTGAAGCTTTCTTT. This encodes CASSLGIGPNTEAFF.

This clonotype appeared once. The rearrangement joins TRBV7-9 to TRBJ1-4; 8 nucleotides match TRBD1. In germline, CDR1 is SEHNR, CDR2 FQNEAQ (reference sequence). Losses at the gene ends were 5 bases for V and 2 bases for J; bases not matched to a gene: 4. CDR3 size: 15 residues. The CDR3 sequence: CASSKRQGTNEKLFF. Here the CDR3 DNA reads TGTGCCAGCAGCAAGCGACAGGGGACTAATGAAAAACTGTTTTTT.

The table lists this clonotype with many counts. The chain has TRBV20-1 and TRBJ1-5; D possibly corresponds to TRBD1 (5 bases). Trimming pared 3 bases from V and 4 bases from J, leaving 16 bases between. This CDR3 has 15 amino acids. CDR1 and CDR2 (germline): DFQATT, SNEGSKA (reference sequence). CDR3: CSASESTARNQPQHF. The CDR3 nucleotides read TGCAGTGCTAGTGAATCGACAGCAAGGAATCAGCCCCAGCATTTT.

The chain employs TRBV12-3 or TRBV12-4 and TRBJ1-2, with D possibly matching TRBD1 (5 bases). Trimming cost V 6 bases and J 8 bases, with 22 bases left between them. The CDR3 runs 15 residues. The CDR3 loop is CASSPPRGTSRGYTF. The CDR3 DNA reads TGTGCCAGCAGCCCCCCCCGGGGGACCAGTCGGGGCTACACCTTC.

J is TRBJ2-3 and V is TRBV10-2; D is unresolved. Germline loops: CDR1 WSHSY, CDR2 SAAADI. V lost 3 bases and J 0 bases, leaving 7 bases between the germline ends. This CDR3 has 14 residues. The DNA of the CDR3 is TGCGCCAGCAGTGAACAGACTAGCACAGATACGCAGTATTTT. It translates to CASSEQTSTDTQYF.

This clonotype was found many times. Sequence at one end of the junction differs from germline and may be a read error. V usage is TRBV20-1 and J usage is TRBJ2-3; TRBD1 aligns across 7 bases. The CDR3 contains 14 residues. Germline loops: CDR1 DFQATT, CDR2 SNEGSKA (reference sequence). CDR3 region: CSARGQIGTDTQYF. The CDR3 DNA sequence: TGCAGCGCTAGGGGGCAGATAGGCACAGATACGCAGTATTTT.

This clonotype was seen ten or more times. This chain links TRBV7-2 with TRBJ2-7; maybe TRBD1 (6 bases). Deletions cut 2 bases from V and 7 bases from J, with 18 bases between. Germline lookup yields CDR1 SGHTA and CDR2 FQGNSA. The CDR3 spans 15 residues. Here the CDR3 DNA reads TGTGCCAGCAGCTTAATGACAGGCCCAACGTGGGAGCAGTACTTC. Encoded protein: CASSLMTGPTWEQYF. Full variable domain (missing parts from reference TRBV7-2 and TRBJ2-7): GAGVSQSPSNKVTEKGKDVELRCDPISGHTALYWYRQSLGQGLEFLIYFQGNSAPDKSGLPSDRFSAERTGGSVSTLTIQRTQQEDSAVYLCASSLMTGPTWEQYFGPGTRLTVT.

The rearrangement joins TRBV4-2 to TRBJ2-1; D not resolved. In germline, CDR1 is LGHNA, CDR2 YNFKEQ. The germline V and J ends were trimmed by 4 bases and 0 bases, with 10 bases remaining between them. This CDR3 has 15 amino acids. In DNA, the CDR3 is TGTGCCAGCAGCCCCGGGCTGCTCTCCTACAATGAGCAGTTCTTC. This encodes CASSPGLLSYNEQFF.

This clonotype was found many times. The chain carries TRBV7-6 and TRBJ1-5; D may be TRBD1 (5 bases). Trimming shortened V by 4 bases and J by 3 bases, and 10 bases separated the two germline ends. CDR3 length equals 14 residues. The germline CDR1 and CDR2 sequences are SGHVS and FNYEAQ. The CDR3 coding sequence is TGTGCCAGCAGCTCGCCCGGGACCAATCAGCCCCAGCATTTT. Translating gives CASSSPGTNQPQHF.

In this sample, this clonotype turned up many times. This chain links TRBV29-1 with TRBJ2-4, with D perhaps matching TRBD1 or TRBD2 (5 bases each). CDR1 is SQVTM and CDR2 is ANQGSEA in the germline V gene. The CDR3 has 13 residues. V dropped 3 bases and J dropped 2 bases, with 8 bases sitting between them. CDR3 DNA sequence: TGCAGCGTTGAGGGGGAAACCAAAAACATTCAGTACTTC. Translating gives CSVEGETKNIQYF.

This clonotype was detected a few times. This sequence joins TRBV4-3 and TRBJ2-2; 8 nucleotides agree with TRBD2. V shed 3 bases, J shed 3 bases, and the junction held 9 bases outside the gene matches. CDR1 is LGHNA, CDR2 YSLEER, per germline. The CDR3 length is 17 residues. The CDR3 spells CASSQGASGGYTGELFF. In DNA form, the CDR3 reads TGCGCCAGCAGCCAGGGGGCCAGCGGGGGCTACACCGGGGAGCTGTTTTTT.

The chain recombines TRBV15 with TRBJ2-1; TRBD2 agrees at 8 bases. The junction had 13 bases not matched to a gene; V was cut back by 5 bases and J by 7 bases. The CDR3 is 16 amino acids. Germline loops: CDR1 LNHNV, CDR2 YYDKDF (reference sequence). The CDR3 nucleotides are TGTGCCACCAGCTCTACCGGGACTAGGGTTTCGAATGAGCAGTTCTTC. Translation: CATSSTGTRVSNEQFF.

The V call is TRBV12-3 or TRBV12-4, the J call TRBJ1-5, with 11 nucleotides matching TRBD1. The CDR3 sequence is 15 residues long. V was clipped by 6 bases and J by 3 bases; unmatched bases: 4. CDR3 sequence reads: CASSWTGGLNQPQHF. The CDR3 DNA reads as TGTGCCAGCAGCTGGACAGGGGGCCTCAATCAGCCCCAGCATTTT.